This T cell receptor beta chain came from a study of beta chain features in type 1 diabetes. Study-wide background: Cells sorted and examined across all samples totaled nearly 110,000,000. General study points: Naive, central memory and Treg TCRB repertoires appeared more alike in patients than in healthy donors. Insertions at VDJ junctions were less frequent in type 1 diabetes patients. These patients also deleted more nucleotides at the same junctions. Cells expressing TCR highly could be over-represented by cDNA sequencing.

The V and J ends lost 6 bases and 1 base respectively, with 17 bases between them. The V gene's germline CDR1 is KGHSH and CDR2 LQKENI. This CDR3 spans 16 amino acids. This clone was detected a few times. Its antigen is not known. The authors reverse transcribed all of the isolated RNA, so sequencing captured expressed TCRB transcripts. The protocol was immunoSEQ multiplex PCR, while the TCRdb copy is restricted to in-frame clones and leaves out a portion. The table has fewer than 650,000 clones, roughly a sixth seen once. The specimen was naive CD4+ T cells from blood. The chain carries TRBV18 and TRBJ2-3; TRBD1 might be the D (6 bases). The clonotype comes from a man between 18 and 29 years old in good health. CDR3 residues: CASSPDRYRGTDTQYF. CDR3 nucleotide sequence: TGTGCCAGCTCGCCGGACCGATACAGGGGCACAGATACGCAGTATTTT.